This TCR beta chain was recovered during a study of cytomegalovirus exposure and HLA in healthy donors. Study results and caveats: There were about 160 TCR beta chains listed as cytomegalovirus-associated.

This table comes from immunoSEQ multiplex PCR, and its TCRdb copy is limited to in-frame clones, with some not included. The data contain about 150,000 clones, 80% to 90% of them seen just once; the ten biggest clones take up around 24%. Concerning this clone itself: Its antigen is still unknown.

Material: PBMCs. This clonotype was sampled from a man in his late teens or twenties in good health and CMV-seropositive.

The DNA for the CDR3 is TGCGCCAGGAATAGCGGGAGCTCCTACGAGCAGTACTTC. Amino acid sequence: CARNSGSSYEQYF. The chain links TRBV23-1 to TRBJ2-7; 9 bases line up with TRBD2. TRBV23-1 is designated an ORF whose function remains uncertain. The J segment lost 0 bases and the V segment lost 9 bases, leaving 3 bases of the junction unmatched. The CDR3 extends over 13 amino acids.